Sequencing of this T cell receptor (beta chain) was carried out in a study of T cell responses to AZD1222 COVID-19 vaccine. Profiled with immunoSEQ multiplex PCR; TCRdb holds only in-frame clones, not every one. The sample yields 110,000 to 150,000 clones, about 89% seen once. Germline values: CDR1 LNHDA, CDR2 SQIVND (reference sequence). Trimming pared 5 bases from V and 0 bases from J, leaving 11 bases between. The CDR3 consists of 14 residues. As concerns this clone: Its antigen is unknown.

Notes on the study in general: Elevations in Spike-specific TCR breadth and depth followed administration of two AZD1222 doses. Females made up more of the donors, who were largely white British, and clonal diversity may have come out too low. Repertoire sampling was restricted to post-peak T cell response timepoints.

The material was peripheral blood, obtained on day 0 of AZD1222 vaccination. This sequence was found in an adult in good health. V gene TRBV19 combines with J gene TRBJ2-7; D is unresolved. CDR3 bases: TGTGCCAGTAGTTTGACGCATGGCTCCTACGAGCAGTACTTC. Translating gives CASSLTHGSYEQYF.